The T cell receptor beta chain described here comes from a study of OX40 agonist ivuxolimab in advanced cancers. As for the study more broadly: The costimulatory receptor OX40 (CD134) was targeted by ivuxolimab, a fully human IgG2 agonistic monoclonal antibody. Intravenous ivuxolimab was administered to patients every 2 weeks at six dose levels: 0.01, 0.1, 0.3, 1.5, 3 and 10 mg/kg. Of the 50 or so patients in dose escalation, about 20 had hepatocellular carcinoma, about 15 had melanoma, 9 had renal cell carcinoma and 9 had head and neck cancer. In the dose-escalation cohort, around 80% of patients were male, and the mean age was roughly 60 years with a range of roughly 20 to 80. Patients were allowed to have had prior anti-PD-1, anti-PD-L1 or anti-CTLA-4 therapy, and 30% to 40% of the dose-escalation patients had been treated with checkpoint inhibitors. Partial responses occurred in three dose-escalation patients, of whom one had hepatocellular carcinoma and two had cutaneous melanoma. Peripheral TCRbeta sequencing aimed to test whether ivuxolimab altered TCR sequence diversity and caused clonal T-cell expansion. The monotherapy dose-escalation portion (N of about 49 patients) of the phase I ivuxolimab trial is reported in the paper. Results and caveats for the whole study, not just this receptor: The antigen specificity of the clonally expanded peripheral T cells was not determined. On average, CD8+ T cells showed more expanded clones than CD4+ T cells after ivuxolimab. In the 0.1-3.0 mg/kg groups, partial responders had among the lowest normalized peripheral clonal expansion, particularly in CD8+ T cells. At doses of 0.1 to 3.0 mg/kg, clonal expansion of both CD4+ and CD8+ T cells in blood was seen between baseline and week 6. Low levels of normalized T-cell clonal expansion were also shown by some nonresponding patients.

Genomic DNA was extracted from sorted cells for sequencing of the TCRbeta CDR3 region. The immunoSEQ Assay was used for sequencing of TCRbeta CDR3 regions. TCRdb took over this immuneACCESS table, retaining in-frame rearrangements with V and J assigned. Such tables are incomplete; in checked studies, under half of the missing clones stem from an unresolved V gene, and the remainder is unexplained. In all, the sample holds about 27,000 clones, and 85% to 90% of those were seen once. The biggest ten clones account for less than 20% of the sample. Patients with autoimmune disease history or receiving systemic immunosuppression were excluded from the trial. Peripheral blood for TCR sequencing was collected from all dose cohorts at baseline, on cycle 4 day 1, and on cycle 7 day 1. Samples came from an open-label, multicenter, first-in-human phase I dose-escalation trial of ivuxolimab. The trial enrolled adults with locally advanced or metastatic head and neck squamous cell, hepatocellular, melanoma or renal cell carcinoma. Before TCR sequencing, CD4+ and CD8+ T cells were separately sorted from peripheral blood.

V is reduced by 1 base and J by 8 bases, leaving a spacing of 12 bases between them. The germline V gene sets CDR1 to SGHDT and CDR2 to YYEEEE. Including the terminal cysteine and phenylalanine, the CDR3 comprises 13 residues. Only the CDR3 part of the read is kept: 39 bases, read in frame from the first base. Details on this clone: Its cognate antigen has yet to be identified. The input lacks base qualities; no much larger clone sits a single base away.

The clonotype was recovered from an adult with an advanced solid tumor such as melanoma, head and neck, liver or kidney cancer. The rearranged segments are TRBV5-6 and TRBJ1-2, with the D gene not confidently named. The material was CD4+ or CD8+ T cells sorted from blood, obtained in a trial of the OX40 agonist ivuxolimab. The CDR3 region reads CASSLLQKRGYTF. The nucleotide sequence is TGTGCCAGCAGCTTGTTACAGAAACGAGGCTACACCTTC.